The 12 T cell receptor beta chains reported below all come from one sample, sequenced in a study of siplizumab effects on memory and regulatory T cells (dated by TCRdb to between 2018 and 2021). Receptor libraries were prepared by the immunoSEQ multiplex PCR assay. In its TCRdb copy, this immuneACCESS table keeps in-frame sequences only and misses some clones. Where compared with another copy, unresolved V genes explain less than half of these, and the others have no known cause. The sample table lists roughly 3,500 clones, 50% to 65% of them with a count of one. The ten largest clones add up to roughly 41% of the sample. Cells in the mixed lymphocyte reaction were cultured together at 37 degrees C for approximately 6 days. Antigens for these TCRs are unknown. The specimen sequenced was CFSE-low (dividing) CD8+ T cells sorted from an allogeneic mixed lymphocyte reaction. The receptors shown here come from a human donor in good health; the cells came from an allogeneic mixed lymphocyte reaction. Some clones in this sample may be carry-over from other donors' samples.

The chain employs TRBV27 and TRBJ2-3; 12 bases line up with TRBD2. The CDR3 extends over 16 amino acids. Per germline, CDR1 MNHEY and CDR2 SMNVEV (reference sequence). Trimming took 2 bases from V and 5 from J; bases not matched to a gene: 5. The CDR3 DNA reads as TGTGCCAGCAGTTTACTACTAGCGGGAGGTATAGATACGCAGTATTTT. Amino acids: CASSLLLAGGIDTQYF.

The V gene is TRBV19, the J gene TRBJ1-2; D unresolved. The CDR3 is made up of 13 amino acids. V was cut by 1 base and J by 4 bases, with 7 bases left in between. From germline, CDR1 is LNHDA and CDR2 SQIVND (reference sequence). The CDR3 nucleotides read TGTGCCAGTAGTATAGTAACCGGCTATGGCTACACCTTC. This sequence encodes CASSIVTGYGYTF.

A few counts support this clone. In DNA form, the CDR3 reads TGTGCCAGCAGTGACCTCCAGGGGTATGAGCAGTTCTTC. It specifies CASSDLQGYEQFF. The gene calls are TRBV25-1 and TRBJ2-1; the D gene is possibly TRBD1 (6 bases). Germline values: CDR1 MGHDK, CDR2 SYGVNS. The CDR3 has 13 residues. The V gene lost 3 bases and the J gene lost 8 bases, with 11 bases spanning the gap.

The V call is TRBV6-5, the J call TRBJ1-1, with unresolved D. The germline V gene has CDR1 MNHEY and CDR2 SVGAGI. Trimming removed 1 base from V and 5 bases from J, with 17 bases in between. The CDR3 is 16 amino acids. CDR3 coding DNA: TGTGCCAGCAGTTACTTTTTCGGGGAAGGAGGGACTGAAGCTTTCTTT. Translated: CASSYFFGEGGTEAFF.

The genes are TRBV30 and TRBJ2-4, with D possibly being TRBD2 (6 bases). The germline V gene has CDR1 GTSNPN and CDR2 SVGIG (reference sequence). The CDR3 sequence is 15 residues long. V was trimmed by 2 bases and J by 6 bases, leaving 17 bases between them. The CDR3 spells CAWSQRRAPGNIQYF. The CDR3 nucleotides are TGTGCCTGGAGTCAACGGAGGGCGCCCGGAAACATTCAGTACTTC.

This chain joins TRBV6-6 and TRBJ2-3; D tentatively fits TRBD1 or TRBD2 (7 bases each). CDR3 length: 11 amino acids. With 5 bases removed from V and 11 bases from J, the gap between germline ends came to 11 bases. Germline lookup yields CDR1 MNHNY and CDR2 SVGAGI (reference sequence). The CDR3 sequence: CASSPGGVQYF. The CDR3 DNA is TGTGCCAGCAGTCCAGGGGGGGTGCAGTATTTT.

This clone was observed a few times. This sequence joins TRBV2 and TRBJ1-2, with D uncertain. V dropped 3 bases and J dropped 0 bases, with 8 bases sitting between them. Looked up from germline, CDR1 is SNHLY and CDR2 is FYNNEI. The CDR3 runs to 14 residues. CDR3 sequence: CASSDYPTNYGYTF. The CDR3 DNA follows: TGTGCCAGCAGTGATTACCCAACTAACTATGGCTACACCTTC.

CDR3 coding DNA: TGTGCCAGCAGCTTGAAAAATGGCTCCTACGAGCAGTACTTC. Encoded protein: CASSLKNGSYEQYF. This rearrangement joins TRBV5-4 to TRBJ2-7; D is unclear. Looked up from germline, CDR1 is SGHNT and CDR2 is YYREEE (reference sequence). The CDR3 is 14 residues long. Trimming stripped 1 base from V and 0 bases from J, with 8 bases between.

By share, this clone ranks as medium-sized. The chain combines TRBV5-6 with TRBJ2-5; D remains unclear. V lost 1 base, J lost 2 bases, and 6 bases lay in between. This CDR3 contains 13 residues. The germline gives CDR1 SGHDT, CDR2 YYEEEE. This CDR3 is CASSLSAQETQYF. Written as DNA, the CDR3 is TGTGCCAGCAGCTTGTCAGCTCAAGAGACCCAGTACTTC.

The rearrangement joins TRBV5-8 to TRBJ2-3; D not resolved. Germline loops: CDR1 SGHTS, CDR2 YDEGEE. The V end was cut by 1 base, the J end by 2 bases, with 14 bases between. The length of the CDR3 is 16 residues. CDR3 sequence: CASSLRFESTTDTQYF. In nucleotides, the CDR3 is TGTGCCAGCAGCTTGAGGTTCGAAAGTACCACAGATACGCAGTATTTT.

The chain links TRBV25-1 to TRBJ1-1, with D unresolved. V shed 4 bases and J shed 4 bases, with 10 bases lying between them. Germline-derived CDR1 and CDR2 are MGHDK and SYGVNS. This CDR3 spans 13 amino acids. In DNA form, the CDR3 reads TGTGCCAGCAGTGCGGGGATTGCCACTGAAGCTTTCTTT. Residues: CASSAGIATEAFF.

The CDR3 nucleotides are TGTGCCAGCAGCTTAGCGCTAGCGGGAGCCACAGATACGCAGTATTTT. This encodes CASSLALAGATDTQYF. The gene calls are TRBV13 and TRBJ2-3; 10 nucleotides line up with TRBD2. Per the germline V gene, CDR1 is PRHDT and CDR2 is FYEKMQ (reference sequence). V trimming: 1 base; J trimming: 2 bases; junction bases outside the gene matches: 3. The CDR3 totals 16 residues.